The entry that follows covers one TCR beta chain sequence. The data are from a study of blood T cell repertoires in COVID-19. Background on the study: T cells, B-cell-depleted T cells, or PBMCs provided the cDNA or gDNA that served as material.

TCRdb keeps only in-frame clones here, not all; method: immunoSEQ multiplex PCR. Altogether around 250,000 clones are present, just under 90% being singletons, with the ten largest covering 0.85% to 0.9%. The sequence was obtained from a man aged 45-60 years who had been exposed to COVID-19. The specimen sequenced was PBMCs or T cells enriched from blood (not recorded which).

The CDR3 region is CAIPSRDYGYTF. In DNA, the CDR3 is TGTGCCATCCCTTCGAGGGACTATGGCTACACCTTC. This chain connects TRBV28 to TRBJ1-2; D ambiguous. The CDR3 totals 12 residues. The germline CDR1 and CDR2 sequences are MDHEN and SYDVKM. Deletions cut 10 bases from V and 3 bases from J, with 12 bases between.